Following are 25 T cell receptor beta chains from one sample sequenced in a study of OX40 agonist ivuxolimab in advanced cancers. Here immunoSEQ multiplex PCR was the method, and the copy in TCRdb shows in-frame clones only, minus some. The data contain 70,000 or so clones, over 80% of them singletons. The sequenced sample was CD4+ or CD8+ T cells sorted from blood, obtained in a trial of the OX40 agonist ivuxolimab. These receptors were collected from an adult with an advanced solid tumor such as melanoma, head and neck, liver or kidney cancer.

V and J are TRBV5-4 and TRBJ2-1; D perhaps matches TRBD2 (6 bases). This CDR3 spans 15 amino acids. Germline assignment: CDR1 SGHNT and CDR2 YYREEE (reference sequence). V was shortened by 4 bases and J by 6 bases, with 17 bases between the two germline ends. The CDR3 sequence: CASSPGGSVSNEQFF. For the CDR3, the DNA is TGTGCCAGCAGCCCCGGGGGTAGCGTCTCCAATGAGCAGTTCTTC. Full variable domain (remainder filled in from reference TRBV5-4 and TRBJ2-1): ETGVTQSPTHLIKTRGQQVTLRCSSQSGHNTVSWYQQALGQGPQFIFQYYREEENGRGNFPPRFSGLQFPNYSSELNVNALELDDSALYLCASSPGGSVSNEQFFGPGTRLTVL.

V gene TRBV5-1 combines with J gene TRBJ2-3; the D is unclear. Trimming cost V 0 bases and J 6 bases, with 14 bases left between them. The CDR3 spans 15 residues. Germline assignment: CDR1 SGHRS and CDR2 YFSETQ. As DNA, the CDR3 is TGCGCCAGCAGCTTGGGACGGCCCAACCCCGATACGCAGTATTTT. Protein: CASSLGRPNPDTQYF.

This chain connects TRBV11-2 to TRBJ2-7, with 8 positions matching TRBD2. Germline V gene lookup returns CDR1 SGHAT and CDR2 FQNNGV. After removal of 8 bases from V and 0 bases from J, the junction contained 9 bases not matched to a gene. The CDR3 runs to 15 residues. Written as DNA, the CDR3 is TGTGCCAGCCGGCGGGGGGACTTCCTCTCCTACGAGCAGTACTTC. Translating gives CASRRGDFLSYEQYF. Together with reference TRBV11-2 and TRBJ2-7, the CDR3 gives the full variable domain: EAGVAQSPRYKIIEKRQSVAFWCNPISGHATLYWYQQILGQGPKLLIQFQNNGVVDDSQLPKDRFSAERLKGVDSTLKIQPAKLEDSAVYLCASRRGDFLSYEQYFGPGTRLTVT.

The chain is built from TRBV11-1 and TRBJ2-1; 12 nucleotides match TRBD1. Germline values: CDR1 SGHAT, CDR2 FQDESV (reference sequence). With V trimmed by 2 bases and J by 10 bases, 9 bases remained unmatched. This CDR3 is 16 amino acids long. The CDR3 region is CASSLFRDRGPEEQFF. The CDR3 coding sequence is TGTGCCAGCAGCTTATTTCGGGACAGGGGGCCGGAGGAGCAGTTCTTC.

The chain links TRBV7-9 to TRBJ1-4; a weak D match, TRBD1 (5 bases). The CDR3 consists of 15 residues. V was trimmed by 5 bases and J by 7 bases, leaving 17 bases between them. Germline-derived CDR1 and CDR2 are SEHNR and FQNEAQ (reference sequence). CDR3: CASSQASGGSEKLFF. For the CDR3, the DNA is TGTGCCAGCAGCCAAGCCTCGGGGGGAAGTGAAAAACTGTTTTTT.

V and J are TRBV10-3 and TRBJ1-2; 8 bases map to TRBD1. Germline V gene data show CDR1 as ENHRY and CDR2 as SYGVKD. The CDR3 is 13 amino acids. Trimming removed 3 bases from V and 4 bases from J; junction bases left unmatched: 1. The DNA for the CDR3 is TGTGCCATCAGTGACGGGACAGGCTATGGCTACACCTTC. This translates into CAISDGTGYGYTF.

This chain uses TRBV5-5 with TRBJ1-2, with no clear D. The V gene lost 4 bases and the J gene lost 5 bases, with 9 bases spanning the gap. This CDR3 has 12 residues. Germline CDR1 reads SGHKS; CDR2 reads YYEKEE (reference sequence). CDR3 loop: CASSPEGYGYTF. In DNA, the CDR3 is TGTGCCAGCAGCCCCGAGGGTTATGGCTACACCTTC.

The chain joins TRBV7-9 to TRBJ1-2; D is possibly TRBD1 (6 bases). The CDR3 totals 13 residues. The V end lost 2 bases, the J end lost 7 bases, and 11 bases lay between the germline ends. CDR1 and CDR2 from the germline V gene are SEHNR and FQNEAQ (reference sequence). The CDR3 loop reads CASSLSRGGGYTF. The CDR3 bases are TGTGCCAGCAGCTTAAGCAGGGGTGGTGGCTACACCTTC. Combining the CDR3 with reference TRBV7-9 and TRBJ1-2 gives the whole variable domain DTGVSQNPRHKITKRGQNVTFRCDPISEHNRLYWYRQTLGQGPEFLTYFQNEAQLEKSRLLSDRFSAERPKGSFSTLEIQRTEQGDSAMYLCASSLSRGGGYTFGSGTRLTVV.

This rearrangement joins TRBV10-3 to TRBJ1-5; D ambiguous. The CDR3 has 13 residues. Deletions cut 3 bases from V and 4 bases from J, with 7 bases between. Germline CDR1 and CDR2: ENHRY and SYGVKD. The CDR3 loop reads CAISDRGNQPQHF. In nucleotides, the CDR3 is TGTGCCATCAGTGACAGAGGAAATCAGCCCCAGCATTTT.

In regard to this clone: One end of the junction is discordant with germline, which a read error may explain. The chain is built from TRBV30 and TRBJ2-7; D may correspond to TRBD1 or TRBD2 (6 bases each). The germline gives CDR1 GTSNPN, CDR2 SVGIG (reference sequence). CDR3 size: 11 residues. The CDR3 DNA is TGTGCCTGGGGTTCCGGGGGCATCGAAGACTTC. Translated, it gives CAWGSGGIEDF.

The rearrangement uses TRBV30 and TRBJ1-3; D remains unclear. From germline, CDR1 is GTSNPN and CDR2 SVGIG (reference sequence). V lost 3 bases and J lost 2, with 8 bases in between. This CDR3 has 13 amino acids. Here the CDR3 reads CAWRRGAGNTIYF. The CDR3 DNA reads as TGTGCCTGGAGAAGAGGAGCTGGAAACACCATATATTTT.

The chain recombines TRBV11-3 with TRBJ2-6; D call uncertain. V shed 3 bases and J shed 0 bases, with 6 bases lying between them. CDR3 length: 15 residues. Germline V CDR1 and CDR2: SGHNT, YENEEA. The CDR3 spells CASSLGGSGANVLTF. The CDR3 coding sequence is TGTGCCAGCAGCTTGGGCGGCTCTGGGGCCAACGTCCTGACTTTC.

This chain uses TRBV11-1 with TRBJ2-5; 13 nucleotides align to TRBD2. Per the germline V gene, CDR1 is SGHAT and CDR2 is FQDESV (reference sequence). The CDR3 length is 16 residues. Trimming cost V 4 bases and J 5 bases; bases outside gene matches: 7. The chain's CDR3 is CASSSRLAGGGETQYF. The CDR3 DNA sequence: TGTGCCAGCAGCTCCAGACTAGCGGGGGGTGGTGAGACCCAGTACTTC. Supplemented by reference TRBV11-1 and TRBJ2-5, the full variable domain reads EAEVAQSPRYKITEKSQAVAFWCDPISGHATLYWYRQILGQGPELLVQFQDESVVDDSQLPKDRFSAERLKGVDSTLKIQPAELGDSAMYLCASSSRLAGGGETQYFGPGTRLLVL.

The J gene is TRBJ1-5, the V gene TRBV30; D unresolved. The CDR3 contains 14 residues. Germline V gene sequence: CDR1 GTSNPN, CDR2 SVGIG (reference sequence). The V gene lost 2 bases and the J gene lost 3 bases, with 11 bases spanning the gap. CDR3 sequence: CAWSQGSYNQPQHF. The CDR3 coding sequence is TGTGCCTGGAGTCAAGGGTCTTACAATCAGCCCCAGCATTTT. Based on the CDR3 plus reference TRBV30 and TRBJ1-5, the full variable domain is SQTIHQWPATLVQPVGSPLSLECTVEGTSNPNLYWYRQAAGRGLQLLFYSVGIGQISSEVPQNLSASRPQDRQFILSSKKLLLSDSGFYLCAWSQGSYNQPQHFGDGTRLSIL.

This chain joins TRBV28 and TRBJ1-2; the match to TRBD1 covers 7 bases. V trimming: 1 base; J trimming: 0 bases; junction bases outside the gene matches: 2. This CDR3 has 15 amino acids. Germline V gene lookup returns CDR1 MDHEN and CDR2 SYDVKM. The DNA of the CDR3 is TGTGCCAGCAGTTTATCGGGACAGTCTAACTATGGCTACACCTTC. It encodes CASSLSGQSNYGYTF.

This clone was observed once. This chain links TRBV15 with TRBJ2-3; D is undetermined. Germline values: CDR1 LNHNV, CDR2 YYDKDF (reference sequence). The CDR3 covers 13 residues. V was trimmed by 10 bases and J by 2 bases, leaving 13 bases between them. The CDR3 region is CASSLPNTDTQYF. The CDR3 nucleotides are TGTGCCAGTTCTCTGCCGAACACAGATACGCAGTATTTT.

The chain uses TRBV6-1 and TRBJ2-7; TRBD2 matches at 10 bases. Germline V gene data show CDR1 as MNHNS and CDR2 as SASEGT. J was trimmed by 7 bases and V by 0 bases; bases with no gene match: 9. The CDR3 runs 16 residues. In nucleotides, the CDR3 is TGTGCCAGCAGTGAAGCGCCCAGCGGGGGGGCGGGAGAGCAGTACTTC. Translated, it gives CASSEAPSGGAGEQYF.

This clone was seen just once. V and J are TRBV30 and TRBJ2-7, with 9 nucleotides matching TRBD1. CDR1 is GTSNPN and CDR2 is SVGIG in the germline V gene (reference sequence). This CDR3 spans 13 amino acids. V was pared by 2 bases and J by 7 bases, with 6 bases of the junction left unmatched. The CDR3 sequence: CAWSRQGVGEQYF. The CDR3 coding sequence is TGTGCCTGGAGTAGACAGGGGGTTGGAGAGCAGTACTTC.

The chain has TRBV19 and TRBJ1-2; D gene uncertain. This CDR3 spans 12 amino acids. Germline V gene sequence: CDR1 LNHDA, CDR2 SQIVND (reference sequence). V was pared by 5 bases and J by 8 bases, with 12 bases between. The CDR3 is CASSSRMDGYTF. CDR3 nucleotide sequence: TGTGCCAGTAGTTCCCGGATGGACGGCTACACCTTC.

In its sample, this clone was seen once. J is TRBJ1-2 and V is TRBV27; possible D gene TRBD1, 5 bases. Trimming removed 6 bases from V and 6 bases from J, with 20 bases in between. Germline V lookup: CDR1 MNHEY, CDR2 SMNVEV (reference sequence). The CDR3 spans 15 residues. CDR3 DNA sequence: TGTGCCAGCAGACTCACCTTAGGGGCCAAAGATGGCTACACCTTC. It yields the protein CASRLTLGAKDGYTF.

In this sample, this clone turned up a few times. The rearrangement links TRBV5-1 to TRBJ1-4, with 7 bases that match TRBD1. Germline values: CDR1 SGHRS, CDR2 YFSETQ. J gave up 3 bases and V 2 bases, and 7 bases lay outside the gene matches. There are 16 residues in the CDR3. CDR3 nucleotides: TGCGCCAGCAGCTTTGGCGGGACAGTCTCTAATGAAAAACTGTTTTTT. It is translated as CASSFGGTVSNEKLFF.

This clone occurred once. The rearrangement joins TRBV7-9 to TRBJ2-4; D might be TRBD1 or TRBD2, each matching 7 bases. There are 19 residues in the CDR3. Looked up from germline, CDR1 is SEHNR and CDR2 is FQNEAQ (reference sequence). Trimming pared 5 bases from V and 2 bases from J, leaving 25 bases between. This CDR3 reads CASSPQGGAQGSPKNIQYF. The CDR3 nucleotides read TGTGCCAGCAGCCCTCAGGGGGGGGCGCAGGGCTCGCCCAAAAACATTCAGTACTTC.

This clone was counted between two and nine times. The chain uses TRBV28 and TRBJ2-7, with D maybe TRBD1 (5 bases). The CDR3 is 11 amino acids. V lost 4 bases, J lost 4 bases, and 5 bases lay in between. Germline V CDR1 and CDR2: MDHEN, SYDVKM. This CDR3 is CASSYRYEQYF. CDR3 sequence (DNA): TGTGCCAGCAGTTACAGGTACGAGCAGTACTTC.

The J gene is TRBJ2-3, the V gene TRBV19; D is unresolved. The CDR3 is 13 residues long. Germline loops: CDR1 LNHDA, CDR2 SQIVND (reference sequence). V lost 4 bases and J lost 2, with 7 bases in between. The CDR3 here is CASSTGVTDTQYF. CDR3 nucleotides: TGTGCCAGTAGTACAGGTGTCACAGATACGCAGTATTTT.

CDR3 loop: CASPVGVGRNSPLHF. CDR3 bases: TGTGCCAGCCCAGTCGGGGTAGGTAGAAATTCACCCCTCCACTTT. This chain links TRBV21-1 with TRBJ1-6. TRBV21-1 is flagged as a pseudogene. This CDR3 has 15 amino acids.